This TCR beta chain was sequenced in a study of T-cell reconstitution after alpha-beta-depleted transplantation in children. General study results and limits: Newly produced T cells mostly accounted for T-cell counts and diversity one year post-transplant. Surviving thymic progenitors and recipient T cells were the source of high TCRbeta diversity at day 60 in some patients. It was reported that alpha-beta T cells came from several hundred expanded graft clones (about two months after transplant).

This clonotype was observed a few times. Its specificity is not known. The library targeted TCRbeta and was prepared with unique molecular identifiers. From the PCR reads, TCRdb called clonotypes with MiXCR, one entry per CDR3 protein. This sample has over 450,000 distinct CDR3 sequences; more than 9% occur once, and the top ten carry around 2.2%. V shed 4 bases and J shed 1 base, with 8 bases lying between them. Looked up from germline, CDR1 is LGHNA and CDR2 is YSLEER. The CDR3 is 13 amino acids. V usage is TRBV4-3 and J usage is TRBJ2-7; D is unresolved. The sequence was obtained from a child aged 2-15 years with inherited bone marrow failure, due to receive a stem cell transplant. Source: PBMCs, taken before TCRalphabeta/CD19-depleted stem cell transplant. Here the CDR3 reads CASSLSFSYEQYF. The CDR3, as DNA: TGCGCCAGCAGCCTCAGTTTTTCCTACGAGCAGTACTTC.